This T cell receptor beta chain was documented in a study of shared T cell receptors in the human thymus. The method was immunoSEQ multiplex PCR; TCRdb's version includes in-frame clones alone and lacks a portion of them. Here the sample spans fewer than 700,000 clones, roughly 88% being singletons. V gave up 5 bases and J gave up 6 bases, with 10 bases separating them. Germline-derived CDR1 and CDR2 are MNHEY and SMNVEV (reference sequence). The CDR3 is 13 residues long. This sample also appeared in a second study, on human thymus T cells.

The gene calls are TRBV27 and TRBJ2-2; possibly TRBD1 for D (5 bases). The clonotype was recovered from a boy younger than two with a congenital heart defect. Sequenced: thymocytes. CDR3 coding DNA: TGTGCCAGCAGTCGACAGTTCTCCGGGGAGCTGTTTTTT. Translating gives CASSRQFSGELFF.